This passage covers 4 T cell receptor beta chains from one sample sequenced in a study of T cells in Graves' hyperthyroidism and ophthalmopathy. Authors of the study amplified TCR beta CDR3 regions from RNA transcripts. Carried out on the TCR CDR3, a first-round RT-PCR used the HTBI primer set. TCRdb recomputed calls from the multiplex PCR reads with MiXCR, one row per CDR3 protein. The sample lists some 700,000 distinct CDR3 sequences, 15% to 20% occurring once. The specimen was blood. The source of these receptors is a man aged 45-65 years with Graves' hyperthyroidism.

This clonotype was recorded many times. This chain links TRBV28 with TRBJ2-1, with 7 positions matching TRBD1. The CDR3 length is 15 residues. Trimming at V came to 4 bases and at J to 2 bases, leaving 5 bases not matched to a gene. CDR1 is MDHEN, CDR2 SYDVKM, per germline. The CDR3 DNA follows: TGTGCCAGCAGTTCGGGACAGTATACCTACAATGAGCAGTTCTTC. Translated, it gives CASSSGQYTYNEQFF.

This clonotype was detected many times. The CDR3 region has the DNA TGTGCCAGCTCACCATCATGGGGGGGCCAAGAGACCCAGTACTTC. Encoded protein: CASSPSWGGQETQYF. The V and J genes are TRBV18 and TRBJ2-5; 7 positions match TRBD2. Germline CDR1 and CDR2: KGHSH and LQKENI. This CDR3 has 15 amino acids. V lost 2 bases to trimming and J lost 1 base; unmatched junction nucleotides: 4.

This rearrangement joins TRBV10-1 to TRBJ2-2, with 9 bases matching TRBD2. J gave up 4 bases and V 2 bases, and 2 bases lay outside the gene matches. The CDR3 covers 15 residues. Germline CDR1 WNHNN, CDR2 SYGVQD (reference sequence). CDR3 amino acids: CASSEPGLATGELFF. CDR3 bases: TGCGCCAGCAGTGAGCCGGGACTAGCCACCGGGGAGCTGTTTTTT.

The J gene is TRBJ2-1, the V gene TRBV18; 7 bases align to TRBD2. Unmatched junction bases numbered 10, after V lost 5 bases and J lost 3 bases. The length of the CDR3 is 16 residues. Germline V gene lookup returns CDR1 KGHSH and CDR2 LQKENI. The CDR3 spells CASSFRASGGYNEQFF. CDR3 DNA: TGTGCCAGCTCATTCCGCGCTAGCGGAGGCTACAATGAGCAGTTCTTC. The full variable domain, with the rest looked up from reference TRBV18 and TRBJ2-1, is NAGVMQNPRHLVRRRGQEARLRCSPMKGHSHVYWYRQLPEEGLKFMVYLQKENIIDESGMPKERFSAEFPKEGPSILRIQQVVRGDSAAYFCASSFRASGGYNEQFFGPGTRLTVL.